This TCR beta chain was recorded in a study of blood T cell repertoires in COVID-19. Study-wide background: Nucleic acid was either cDNA or gDNA, and it came from T cells, B-cell-depleted T cells, or PBMCs.

Ages ranged from roughly 18 to 100 years, with residence in approximately 25 US areas. Participants' reported clinical history set cohort assignment. This CDR3 has 15 residues. Germline-derived CDR1 and CDR2 are LGHNT and FRNRAP. With 6 bases removed from V and 8 bases from J, the gap between germline ends came to 20 bases. TCRdb keeps only in-frame clones here, not all; method: immunoSEQ multiplex PCR. The repertoire consists of about 200,000 clones, with around 92% occurring once and the leading ten covering about 4%. The material sequenced was PBMCs or T cells enriched from blood (not recorded which). This chain uses TRBV12-5 with TRBJ2-1; weak D call: TRBD2 (7 bases). This clonotype was obtained from a woman in her thirties with acute COVID-19. The CDR3 loop is CASGPGEGVSDEQFF. For the CDR3, the DNA is TGTGCTAGTGGCCCCGGGGAGGGGGTATCCGATGAGCAGTTCTTC.